The rows below give T cell receptor beta chains drawn from one sample of a study of blood T cell repertoires in COVID-19. The data were produced by immunoSEQ multiplex PCR, yet TCRdb's version contains in-frame clones alone and is incomplete. The table shows 240,000 or so clones, with about three quarters occurring only once. Specimen: peripheral blood. The receptor set was obtained from an elderly woman with acute or convalescent COVID-19. Both conserved end residues are part of each CDR3. Fields, in order: clone size, D gene, J gene, V gene, CDR3 protein, CDR3 DNA. The D gene is left open where the match is weak. The listing skips clone size in some rows; elsewhere it reads once, few, many or a size class.

clone size: .
D gene: .
J gene: TRBJ1-2
V gene: TRBV5-4
CDR3 protein: CASSFVAGANYGYTF
CDR3 DNA: TGTGCCAGCAGCTTCGTAGCAGGGGCTAACTATGGCTACACCTTC

clone size: .
D gene: .
J gene: TRBJ1-4
V gene: TRBV7-9
CDR3 protein: CASSLGGGANEKLFF
CDR3 DNA: TGTGCCAGCAGCTTAGGGGGAGGGGCTAATGAAAAACTGTTTTTT

clone size: .
D gene: TRBD1
J gene: TRBJ1-3
V gene: TRBV5-1
CDR3 protein: CASGTGQLSGNTIYF
CDR3 DNA: TGCGCCAGTGGGACAGGGCAACTCTCTGGAAACACCATATATTTT

clone size: few
D gene: .
J gene: TRBJ1-1
V gene: TRBV13
CDR3 protein: CASRQGWNTEAFF
CDR3 DNA: TGTGCCAGCAGACAGGGTTGGAACACTGAAGCTTTCTTT

clone size: .
D gene: .
J gene: TRBJ2-2
V gene: TRBV7-2
CDR3 protein: CASSVAGTGSTGELFF
CDR3 DNA: TGTGCCAGCAGCGTAGCGGGGACAGGGTCCACCGGGGAGCTGTTTTTT

clone size: .
D gene: .
J gene: TRBJ1-5
V gene: TRBV15
CDR3 protein: CATSRDFQGRNQPQHF
CDR3 DNA: TGTGCCACCAGCAGAGATTTCCAGGGTAGGAATCAGCCCCAGCATTTT

clone size: .
D gene: .
J gene: TRBJ1-2
V gene: TRBV18
CDR3 protein: CASSPAAGGANYGYTF
CDR3 DNA: TGTGCCAGCTCACCCGCCGCGGGGGGGGCTAACTATGGCTACACCTTC

clone size: .
D gene: TRBD2
J gene: TRBJ2-5
V gene: TRBV5-1
CDR3 protein: CASSLPLAGEGDGKTQYF
CDR3 DNA: TGCGCCAGCAGCTTACCACTAGCGGGAGAGGGGGATGGAAAGACCCAGTACTTC

clone size: .
D gene: .
J gene: TRBJ2-2
V gene: TRBV6-1
CDR3 protein: CASSEEGWGEGTGELFF
CDR3 DNA: TGTGCCAGCAGTGAGGAGGGGTGGGGTGAGGGCACCGGGGAGCTGTTTTTT

clone size: .
D gene: .
J gene: TRBJ1-1
V gene: TRBV5-1
CDR3 protein: CASSFSGGYTEAFF
CDR3 DNA: TGCGCCAGCAGCTTCTCGGGTGGGTACACTGAAGCTTTCTTT

clone size: .
D gene: .
J gene: TRBJ2-5
V gene: TRBV28
CDR3 protein: CASSLLYGAQYF
CDR3 DNA: TGTGCCAGCAGTTTGCTCTACGGGGCCCAGTACTTC

clone size: .
D gene: TRBD1
J gene: TRBJ1-6
V gene: TRBV18
CDR3 protein: CASSTGQGAGVASPLHF
CDR3 DNA: TGTGCCAGCTCAACGGGACAGGGGGCGGGGGTGGCCTCACCCCTCCACTTT

clone size: .
D gene: .
J gene: TRBJ1-4
V gene: TRBV4-3
CDR3 protein: CASSHYGVGGNEKLFF
CDR3 DNA: TGCGCCAGCAGCCACTACGGGGTGGGAGGGAATGAAAAACTGTTTTTT

clone size: .
D gene: .
J gene: TRBJ2-2
V gene: TRBV7-2
CDR3 protein: CASSLWGDNTGELFF
CDR3 DNA: TGTGCCAGCAGCTTATGGGGGGATAACACCGGGGAGCTGTTTTTT

clone size: .
D gene: TRBD1
J gene: TRBJ1-6
V gene: TRBV3-1/TRBV3-2
CDR3 protein: CASSQGGQGYNSPLHF
CDR3 DNA: TGTGCCAGCAGCCAAGGGGGACAGGGGTATAATTCACCCCTCCACTTT

clone size: .
D gene: .
J gene: TRBJ2-1
V gene: TRBV2
CDR3 protein: CASKAGGSYNEQFF
CDR3 DNA: TGTGCCAGCAAAGCCGGGGGTTCCTACAATGAGCAGTTCTTC

clone size: .
D gene: .
J gene: TRBJ2-7
V gene: TRBV18
CDR3 protein: CASSANSGGYEQYF
CDR3 DNA: TGTGCCAGCTCGGCTAACTCCGGGGGTTACGAGCAGTACTTC

clone size: .
D gene: .
J gene: TRBJ1-1
V gene: TRBV6-5
CDR3 protein: CASNTAGTEAFF
CDR3 DNA: TGTGCCAGCAATACGGCGGGCACTGAAGCTTTCTTT

clone size: .
D gene: .
J gene: TRBJ2-3
V gene: TRBV4-1
CDR3 protein: CASSQGPQGLRTDTQYF
CDR3 DNA: TGCGCCAGCAGCCAAGGGCCCCAGGGGCTCCGCACAGATACGCAGTATTTT

clone size: once
D gene: TRBD2
J gene: TRBJ2-2
V gene: TRBV13
CDR3 protein: CASSYGLAQNTGELFF
CDR3 DNA: TGTGCCAGCAGCTACGGACTAGCGCAGAACACCGGGGAGCTGTTTTTT

clone size: .
D gene: .
J gene: TRBJ2-1
V gene: TRBV12-3/TRBV12-4
CDR3 protein: CASSLNQFGQFF
CDR3 DNA: TGTGCCAGCAGTTTAAATCAGTTTGGGCAGTTCTTC

clone size: .
D gene: .
J gene: TRBJ1-1
V gene: TRBV5-1
CDR3 protein: CASSSTGSDTEAFF
CDR3 DNA: TGCGCCAGCAGCTCTACAGGGTCCGACACTGAAGCTTTCTTT

clone size: .
D gene: TRBD2
J gene: TRBJ2-1
V gene: TRBV7-3
CDR3 protein: CASSFGGAGKNEQFF
CDR3 DNA: TGTGCCAGCAGCTTCGGGGGGGCCGGAAAGAATGAGCAGTTCTTC

clone size: few
D gene: TRBD1
J gene: TRBJ1-1
V gene: TRBV3-1/TRBV3-2
CDR3 protein: CASSLRTGGFEAFF
CDR3 DNA: TGTGCCAGCAGCCTGAGGACAGGGGGTTTTGAAGCTTTCTTT

clone size: .
D gene: TRBD1
J gene: TRBJ1-3
V gene: TRBV7-9
CDR3 protein: CASSLNQSPTGSGNTIYF
CDR3 DNA: TGTGCCAGCAGCTTAAACCAAAGCCCGACAGGGTCTGGAAACACCATATATTTT

clone size: .
D gene: TRBD1
J gene: TRBJ2-5
V gene: TRBV5-4
CDR3 protein: CASSRGQDQETQYF
CDR3 DNA: TGTGCCAGCAGCCGAGGACAGGACCAAGAGACCCAGTACTTC

clone size: .
D gene: .
J gene: TRBJ1-2
V gene: TRBV6-5
CDR3 protein: CASSYSGGVGYGYTF
CDR3 DNA: TGTGCCAGCAGTTATTCGGGGGGCGTTGGCTATGGCTACACCTTC

clone size: few
D gene: TRBD1
J gene: TRBJ1-2
V gene: TRBV6-5
CDR3 protein: CASGTGVSLYGYTF
CDR3 DNA: TGTGCCAGTGGGACAGGGGTTTCATTGTATGGCTACACCTTC

clone size: .
D gene: TRBD2
J gene: TRBJ2-7
V gene: TRBV6-5
CDR3 protein: CASSYSRTSGFYEQYF
CDR3 DNA: TGTGCCAGCAGTTACTCGAGGACTAGCGGATTCTACGAGCAGTACTTC

clone size: .
D gene: .
J gene: TRBJ2-7
V gene: TRBV7-2
CDR3 protein: CASSLQRSYEQYF
CDR3 DNA: TGTGCCAGCAGCTTGCAGCGGAGCTACGAGCAGTACTTC

clone size: .
D gene: TRBD2
J gene: TRBJ2-5
V gene: TRBV19
CDR3 protein: CASSIGRGGLSPTQYF
CDR3 DNA: TGTGCCAGTAGTATAGGGCGGGGGGGCCTTTCTCCGACCCAGTACTTC

clone size: .
D gene: TRBD1
J gene: TRBJ2-5
V gene: TRBV6-5
CDR3 protein: CASRTGTVQETQYF
CDR3 DNA: TGTGCCAGCAGAACCGGGACAGTCCAAGAGACCCAGTACTTC

clone size: .
D gene: TRBD1
J gene: TRBJ1-1
V gene: TRBV6-6
CDR3 protein: CATRTGGLVGNTEAFF
CDR3 DNA: TGTGCCACCAGGACAGGGGGCTTAGTAGGGAACACTGAAGCTTTCTTT

clone size: .
D gene: TRBD1
J gene: TRBJ2-2
V gene: TRBV5-1
CDR3 protein: CASSYTGQTTGELFF
CDR3 DNA: TGCGCCAGCAGCTATACGGGACAGACAACCGGGGAGCTGTTTTTT

clone size: .
D gene: TRBD1
J gene: TRBJ1-1
V gene: TRBV5-1
CDR3 protein: CASSSQTGAGLRAFF
CDR3 DNA: TGCGCCAGCAGCTCGCAAACAGGGGCCGGGCTGAGGGCTTTCTTT

clone size: few
D gene: .
J gene: TRBJ1-1
V gene: TRBV30
CDR3 protein: CAWSQRGGAHTEAFF
CDR3 DNA: TGTGCCTGGAGCCAAAGGGGGGGAGCCCACACTGAAGCTTTCTTT

clone size: once
D gene: TRBD1
J gene: TRBJ1-2
V gene: TRBV2
CDR3 protein: CASSPTGIPGQAYGYTF
CDR3 DNA: TGTGCCAGCAGTCCCACCGGAATCCCGGGACAGGCATATGGCTACACCTTC

clone size: .
D gene: .
J gene: TRBJ1-5
V gene: TRBV21-1
CDR3 protein: CASSVLRGPNQPQHF
CDR3 DNA: TGTGCCAGCAGCGTCCTCAGGGGCCCTAATCAGCCCCAGCATTTT

clone size: .
D gene: .
J gene: TRBJ2-5
V gene: TRBV27
CDR3 protein: CASSLDQTGETQYF
CDR3 DNA: TGTGCCAGCAGTTTAGACCAGACCGGGGAGACCCAGTACTTC

clone size: .
D gene: .
J gene: TRBJ1-5
V gene: TRBV7-9
CDR3 protein: CASSLEGAQPQHF
CDR3 DNA: TGTGCCAGCAGCCTCGAAGGAGCTCAGCCCCAGCATTTT

clone size: once
D gene: TRBD1
J gene: TRBJ2-3
V gene: TRBV3-1/TRBV3-2
CDR3 protein: CASSRKTGGASDTQYF
CDR3 DNA: TGTGCCAGCAGCCGCAAGACAGGGGGCGCTTCAGATACGCAGTATTTT

clone size: once
D gene: .
J gene: TRBJ1-2
V gene: TRBV18
CDR3 protein: CASSPGTRNYGYTF
CDR3 DNA: TGTGCCAGCTCACCGGGGACAAGAAACTATGGCTACACCTTC

clone size: .
D gene: .
J gene: TRBJ2-7
V gene: TRBV9
CDR3 protein: CASSVGHRPQEQYF
CDR3 DNA: TGTGCCAGCAGCGTAGGCCACAGGCCCCAAGAGCAGTACTTC

clone size: .
D gene: .
J gene: TRBJ2-5
V gene: TRBV7-9
CDR3 protein: CASESQETQYF
CDR3 DNA: TGTGCCAGCGAGAGCCAAGAGACCCAGTACTTC

clone size: once
D gene: TRBD1
J gene: TRBJ2-5
V gene: TRBV6-5
CDR3 protein: CASSSNRGWKTQYF
CDR3 DNA: TGTGCCAGCAGTTCAAACAGGGGTTGGAAGACCCAGTACTTC

clone size: .
D gene: TRBD1
J gene: TRBJ1-6
V gene: TRBV19
CDR3 protein: CATRPQGINSPLHF
CDR3 DNA: TGTGCCACTCGCCCACAGGGGATAAACTCACCCCTCCACTTT

clone size: once
D gene: .
J gene: TRBJ2-7
V gene: TRBV23-1
CDR3 protein: CASSQSGKDSMLYEQYF
CDR3 DNA: TGCGCCAGCAGTCAATCGGGAAAGGACAGCATGCTCTACGAGCAGTACTTC

clone size: many
D gene: .
J gene: TRBJ2-7
V gene: TRBV20-1
CDR3 protein: CSAAGHYEQYF
CDR3 DNA: TGCAGTGCTGCAGGCCACTACGAGCAGTACTTC

clone size: few
D gene: .
J gene: TRBJ1-1
V gene: TRBV19
CDR3 protein: CASSIGGGGGMNTEAFF
CDR3 DNA: TGTGCCAGTAGTATCGGGGGAGGAGGAGGGATGAACACTGAAGCTTTCTTT

clone size: .
D gene: .
J gene: TRBJ1-2
V gene: TRBV30
CDR3 protein: CAWSGQVTNYGYTF
CDR3 DNA: TGTGCCTGGAGTGGACAGGTTACCAACTATGGCTACACCTTC

clone size: once
D gene: .
J gene: TRBJ1-5
V gene: TRBV2
CDR3 protein: CASSDGGRLNQPQHF
CDR3 DNA: TGTGCCAGCAGTGACGGGGGACGGCTAAATCAGCCCCAGCATTTT

clone size: once
D gene: TRBD1
J gene: TRBJ2-1
V gene: TRBV24-1
CDR3 protein: CATSEPQGVVHNEQFF
CDR3 DNA: TGTGCCACCAGTGAGCCACAGGGGGTGGTCCACAATGAGCAGTTCTTC

clone size: .
D gene: .
J gene: TRBJ1-2
V gene: TRBV6-8
CDR3 protein: CASRTDRLYGYTF
CDR3 DNA: TGTGCCAGCAGAACTGACAGGCTCTATGGCTACACCTTC

clone size: many
D gene: .
J gene: TRBJ1-6
V gene: TRBV28
CDR3 protein: CASRSDRIYNSPLHF
CDR3 DNA: TGTGCCAGCAGATCAGACAGGATCTATAATTCACCCCTCCACTTT

clone size: few
D gene: .
J gene: TRBJ1-2
V gene: TRBV10-3
CDR3 protein: CATVDSYGYTF
CDR3 DNA: TGTGCCACCGTAGACAGCTATGGCTACACCTTC